A single sample gave rise to the 2 T cell receptor beta chains below, sequenced in a study of blood T cell repertoires in COVID-19. The method was immunoSEQ multiplex PCR; TCRdb's version includes in-frame clones alone and lacks a portion of them. Of roughly 160,000 clones in the sample, around 80% were seen once. The sequencing sample was made of PBMCs or T cells enriched from blood (not recorded which). These TCRs come from a woman in her sixties who had recovered from COVID-19.

The CDR3 loop is CASSLGGAGKGETQYF. The CDR3 bases are TGTGCCAGCAGTTTAGGGGGAGCGGGCAAGGGGGAGACCCAGTACTTC. The rearrangement uses TRBV27 and TRBJ2-5; D may be TRBD2 (6 bases). The CDR3 covers 16 residues. V shed 2 bases and J shed 5 bases, with 18 bases lying between them. Germline CDR1 reads MNHEY; CDR2 reads SMNVEV (reference sequence).

V is TRBV5-6 and J is TRBJ1-2; D uncertain. Germline loops: CDR1 SGHDT, CDR2 YYEEEE. The CDR3 loop spans 12 amino acids. With 0 bases removed from V and 4 bases from J, the gap between germline ends came to 4 bases. Here the CDR3 reads CASSLAVYGYTF. As DNA, the CDR3 is TGTGCCAGCAGCTTGGCAGTCTATGGCTACACCTTC.